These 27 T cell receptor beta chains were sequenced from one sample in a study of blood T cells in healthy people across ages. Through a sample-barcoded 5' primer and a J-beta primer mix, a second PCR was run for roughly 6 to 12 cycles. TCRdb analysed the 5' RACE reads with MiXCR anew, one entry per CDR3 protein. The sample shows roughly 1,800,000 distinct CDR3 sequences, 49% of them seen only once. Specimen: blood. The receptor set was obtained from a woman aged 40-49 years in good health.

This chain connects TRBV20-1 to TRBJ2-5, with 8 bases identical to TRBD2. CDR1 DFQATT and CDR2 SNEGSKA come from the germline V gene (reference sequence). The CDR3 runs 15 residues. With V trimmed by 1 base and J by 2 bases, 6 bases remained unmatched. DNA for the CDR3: TGCAGTGCTAGAGCCGCTAGCGGGCTTCAAGAGACCCAGTACTTC. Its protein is CSARAASGLQETQYF.

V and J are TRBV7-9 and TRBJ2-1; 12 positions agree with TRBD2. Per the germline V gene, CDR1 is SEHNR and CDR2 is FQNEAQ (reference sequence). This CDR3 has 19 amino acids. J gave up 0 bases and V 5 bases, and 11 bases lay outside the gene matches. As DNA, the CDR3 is TGTGCCAGCAGCCTTGGACTAGCGGGGCGACGTAGCTCCTACAATGAGCAGTTCTTC. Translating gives CASSLGLAGRRSSYNEQFF.

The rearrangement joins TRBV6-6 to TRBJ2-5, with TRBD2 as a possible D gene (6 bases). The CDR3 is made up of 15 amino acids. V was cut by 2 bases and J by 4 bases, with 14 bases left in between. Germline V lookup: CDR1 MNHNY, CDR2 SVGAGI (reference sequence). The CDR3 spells CASSYEAGWAETQYF. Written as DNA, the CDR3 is TGTGCCAGCAGTTACGAGGCGGGGTGGGCAGAGACCCAGTACTTC.

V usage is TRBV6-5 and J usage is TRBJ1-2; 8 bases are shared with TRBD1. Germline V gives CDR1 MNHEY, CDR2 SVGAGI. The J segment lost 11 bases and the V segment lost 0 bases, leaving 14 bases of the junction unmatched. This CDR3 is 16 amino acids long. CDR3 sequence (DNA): TGTGCCAGCAGTTACTCGAAAGGGACAGGTCGCTGGTGGTACACCTTC. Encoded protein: CASSYSKGTGRWWYTF.

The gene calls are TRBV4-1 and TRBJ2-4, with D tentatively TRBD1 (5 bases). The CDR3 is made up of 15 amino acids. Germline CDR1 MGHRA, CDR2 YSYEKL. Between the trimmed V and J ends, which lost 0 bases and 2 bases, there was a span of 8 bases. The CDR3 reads CASSQDWGTKNIQYF. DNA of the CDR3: TGCGCCAGCAGCCAAGATTGGGGCACCAAAAACATTCAGTACTTC.

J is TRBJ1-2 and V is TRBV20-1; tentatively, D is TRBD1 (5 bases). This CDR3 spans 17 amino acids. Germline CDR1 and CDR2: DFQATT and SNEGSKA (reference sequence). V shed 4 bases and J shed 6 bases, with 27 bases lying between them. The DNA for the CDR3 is TGCAGTGCTAAAAAGGGGCAGGGTCTTTGGCCTGGGGATGGCTACACCTTC. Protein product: CSAKKGQGLWPGDGYTF.

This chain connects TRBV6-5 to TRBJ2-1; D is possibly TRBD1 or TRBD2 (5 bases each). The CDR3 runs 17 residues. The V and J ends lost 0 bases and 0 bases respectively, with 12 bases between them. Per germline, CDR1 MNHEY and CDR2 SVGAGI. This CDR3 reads CASSYSNWGFSYNEQFF. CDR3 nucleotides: TGTGCCAGCAGTTACTCGAATTGGGGGTTCTCCTACAATGAGCAGTTCTTC.

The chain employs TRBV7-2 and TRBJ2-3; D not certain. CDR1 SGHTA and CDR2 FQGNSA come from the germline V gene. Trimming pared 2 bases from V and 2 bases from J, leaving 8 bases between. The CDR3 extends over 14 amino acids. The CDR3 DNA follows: TGTGCCAGCAGCTTAACACAGACCACAGATACGCAGTATTTT. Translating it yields CASSLTQTTDTQYF.

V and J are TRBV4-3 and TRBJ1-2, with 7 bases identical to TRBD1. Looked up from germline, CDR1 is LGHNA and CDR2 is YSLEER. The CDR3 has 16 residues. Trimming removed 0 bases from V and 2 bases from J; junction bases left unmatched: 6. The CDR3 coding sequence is TGCGCCAGCAGCCAAGACGGAGCGACAGGGAACTATGGCTACACCTTC. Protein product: CASSQDGATGNYGYTF.

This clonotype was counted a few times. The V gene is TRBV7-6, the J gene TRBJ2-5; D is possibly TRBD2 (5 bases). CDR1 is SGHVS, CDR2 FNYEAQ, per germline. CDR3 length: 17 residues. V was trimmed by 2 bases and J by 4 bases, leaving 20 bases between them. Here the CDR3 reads CASSLSPGGGGGETQYF. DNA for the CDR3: TGTGCCAGCAGCTTATCACCAGGTGGAGGAGGAGGAGAGACCCAGTACTTC.

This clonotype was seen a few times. CDR3 DNA sequence: TGTGCCACCAGCAGAGATCGGGGCTACGCGCAGTACTTC. This translates into CATSRDRGYAQYF. The chain combines TRBV15 with TRBJ2-5; D may correspond to TRBD1 or TRBD2 (5 bases each). The CDR3 spans 13 residues. Per the germline V gene, CDR1 is LNHNV and CDR2 is YYDKDF (reference sequence). V shed 0 bases and J shed 11 bases, with 13 bases lying between them.

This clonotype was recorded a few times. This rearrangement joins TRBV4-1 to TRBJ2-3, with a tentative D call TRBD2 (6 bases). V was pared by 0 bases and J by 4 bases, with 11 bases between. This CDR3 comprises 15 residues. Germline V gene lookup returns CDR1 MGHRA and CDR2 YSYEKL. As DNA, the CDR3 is TGCGCCAGCAGCCAAGATATGGGGACTTCAGATACGCAGTATTTT. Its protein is CASSQDMGTSDTQYF.

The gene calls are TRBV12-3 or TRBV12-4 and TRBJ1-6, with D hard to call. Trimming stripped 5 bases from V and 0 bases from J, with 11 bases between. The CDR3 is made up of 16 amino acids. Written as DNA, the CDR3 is TGTGCCAGCAGTGACGACCGGAGCTCCTATAATTCACCCCTCCACTTT. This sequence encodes CASSDDRSSYNSPLHF.

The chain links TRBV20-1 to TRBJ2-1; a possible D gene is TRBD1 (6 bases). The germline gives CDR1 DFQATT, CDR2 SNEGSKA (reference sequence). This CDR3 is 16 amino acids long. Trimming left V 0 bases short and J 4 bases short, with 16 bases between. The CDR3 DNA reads TGCAGTGCTAGAGATCACCAGGGGTTAGGTTACAATGAGCAGTTCTTC. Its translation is CSARDHQGLGYNEQFF.

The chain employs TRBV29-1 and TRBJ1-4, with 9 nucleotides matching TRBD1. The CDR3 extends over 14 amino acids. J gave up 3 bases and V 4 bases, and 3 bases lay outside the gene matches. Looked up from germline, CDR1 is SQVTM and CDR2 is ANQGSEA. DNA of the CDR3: TGCAGCGTTGGGACAGGGGCGCCTAATGAAAAACTGTTTTTT. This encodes CSVGTGAPNEKLFF.

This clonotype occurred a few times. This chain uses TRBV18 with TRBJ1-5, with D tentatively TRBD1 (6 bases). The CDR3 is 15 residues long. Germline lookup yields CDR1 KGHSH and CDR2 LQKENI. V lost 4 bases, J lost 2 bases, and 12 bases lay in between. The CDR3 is CASSLQGHRNQPQHF. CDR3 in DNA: TGTGCCAGCTCACTCCAGGGACACCGCAATCAGCCCCAGCATTTT.

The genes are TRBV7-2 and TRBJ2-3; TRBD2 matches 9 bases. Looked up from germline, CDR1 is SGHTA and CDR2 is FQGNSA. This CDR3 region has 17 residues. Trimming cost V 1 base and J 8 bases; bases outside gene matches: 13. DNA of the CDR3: TGTGCCAGCAGCTTAGATTTAGCGGGGGCACTGGAGGGTACGCAGTATTTT. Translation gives CASSLDLAGALEGTQYF.

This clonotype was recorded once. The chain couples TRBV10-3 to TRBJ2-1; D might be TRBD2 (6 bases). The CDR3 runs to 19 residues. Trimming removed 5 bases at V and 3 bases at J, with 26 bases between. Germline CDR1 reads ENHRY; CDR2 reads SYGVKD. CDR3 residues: CAISYFRRVTPGYYNEQFF. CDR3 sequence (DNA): TGTGCCATCAGTTACTTTCGGAGGGTCACCCCTGGATACTACAATGAGCAGTTCTTC.

The CDR3 DNA reads TGCAGCGTTGACCTAGCGGGAGTAGATACGCAGTATTTT. Translating it yields CSVDLAGVDTQYF. The chain uses TRBV29-1 and TRBJ2-3; 10 bases align to TRBD2. V lost 3 bases and J lost 5; bases outside the gene matches: 2. This CDR3 spans 13 amino acids. Germline loops: CDR1 SQVTM, CDR2 ANQGSEA.

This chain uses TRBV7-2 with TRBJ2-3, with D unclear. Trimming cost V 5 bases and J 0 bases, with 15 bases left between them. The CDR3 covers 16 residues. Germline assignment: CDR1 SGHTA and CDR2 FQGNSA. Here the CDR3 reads CASSRGTPPSTDTQYF. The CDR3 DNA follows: TGTGCCAGCAGCCGCGGTACGCCTCCTAGCACAGATACGCAGTATTTT.

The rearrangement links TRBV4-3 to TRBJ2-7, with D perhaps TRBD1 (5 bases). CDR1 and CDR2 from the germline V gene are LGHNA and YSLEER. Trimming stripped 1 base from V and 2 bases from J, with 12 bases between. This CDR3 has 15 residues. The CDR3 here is CASSQVAQATYEQYF. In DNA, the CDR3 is TGCGCCAGCAGCCAAGTGGCACAGGCCACCTACGAGCAGTACTTC.

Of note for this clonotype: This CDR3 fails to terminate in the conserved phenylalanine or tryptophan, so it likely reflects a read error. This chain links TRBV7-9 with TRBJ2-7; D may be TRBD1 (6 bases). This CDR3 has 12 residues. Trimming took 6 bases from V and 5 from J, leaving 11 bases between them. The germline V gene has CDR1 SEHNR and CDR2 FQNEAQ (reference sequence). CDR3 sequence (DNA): TGTGCCAGCAGTTCGGACAGCAACGAGCAGTACTAC. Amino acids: CASSSDSNEQYY.

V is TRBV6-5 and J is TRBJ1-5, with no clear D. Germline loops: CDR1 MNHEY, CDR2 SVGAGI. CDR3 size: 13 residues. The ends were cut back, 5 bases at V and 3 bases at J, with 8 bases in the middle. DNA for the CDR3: TGTGCCAGCAGTGACGAGATCAATCAGCCCCAGCATTTT. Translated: CASSDEINQPQHF.

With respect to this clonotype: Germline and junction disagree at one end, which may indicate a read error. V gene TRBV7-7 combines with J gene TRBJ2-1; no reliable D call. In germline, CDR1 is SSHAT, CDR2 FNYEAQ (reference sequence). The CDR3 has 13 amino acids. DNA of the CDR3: TGTGCTAGCAGCTTAGGTCCTTTAGAGACCCAGTTCTTC. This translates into CASSLGPLETQFF.

In DNA, the CDR3 is TGTGCCAGCAGTTCCCGGACTAGCGGCTCCTACAATGAGCAGTACTTC. This codes for CASSSRTSGSYNEQYF. V is TRBV12-3 or TRBV12-4 and J is TRBJ2-7, with 10 positions matching TRBD2. This CDR3 is 16 amino acids long. The V and J ends lost 4 bases and 7 bases, in that order; junction bases with no gene match: 13.

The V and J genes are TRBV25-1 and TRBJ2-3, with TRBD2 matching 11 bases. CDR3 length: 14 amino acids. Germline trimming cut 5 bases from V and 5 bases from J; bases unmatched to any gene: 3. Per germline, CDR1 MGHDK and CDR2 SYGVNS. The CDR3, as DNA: TGTGCCAGCAGTACTAGCGGGGGAGGAGATACGCAGTATTTT. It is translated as CASSTSGGGDTQYF.

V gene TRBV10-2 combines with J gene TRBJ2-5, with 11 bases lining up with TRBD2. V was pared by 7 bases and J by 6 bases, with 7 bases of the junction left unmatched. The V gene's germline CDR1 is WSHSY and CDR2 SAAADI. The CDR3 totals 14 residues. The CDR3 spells CASTISGGVKTQYF. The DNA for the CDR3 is TGCGCCAGCACCATTAGCGGGGGGGTGAAGACCCAGTACTTC.